These 12 T cell receptor beta chains were sequenced from one sample in a study of blood T cell repertoires in COVID-19. Sequenced by immunoSEQ multiplex PCR; TCRdb stores in-frame clones only, minus some. The profile shows 110,000 or so clones, about 80% of them singletons. The sample consisted of peripheral blood. The receptors were gathered from a woman in her 70s with acute or convalescent COVID-19.

The chain links TRBV5-8 to TRBJ1-4, with 8 bases lining up with TRBD1. The ends lost 4 bases at V and 3 bases at J; junction bases unmatched: 5. This CDR3 region has 15 residues. CDR1 and CDR2 (germline): SGHTS, YDEGEE. CDR3 loop: CASSPWTGSNEKLFF. CDR3 sequence (DNA): TGTGCCAGCAGCCCCTGGACAGGGTCTAATGAAAAACTGTTTTTT.

This chain joins TRBV5-1 and TRBJ1-6, with 8 nucleotides matching TRBD1. The trim removed 1 base at V and 8 bases at J, leaving 8 bases unmatched. The CDR3 totals 16 residues. The germline V gene has CDR1 SGHRS and CDR2 YFSETQ. CDR3 loop: CASSLQGALKDSPLHF. The CDR3 region has the DNA TGCGCCAGCAGCTTGCAGGGGGCGTTGAAGGATTCACCCCTCCACTTT.

The CDR3 nucleotides read TGTGCCAGCACCCCCGGAGGGTCTCGGACTGAAGCTTTCTTT. It specifies CASTPGGSRTEAFF. V is TRBV6-2 or TRBV6-3 and J is TRBJ1-1; D remains ambiguous. Trimming shortened V by 7 bases and J by 5 bases, and 17 bases separated the two germline ends. The CDR3 totals 14 residues. CDR1 and CDR2 (germline): MNHEY, SVGEGT.

The chain combines TRBV28 with TRBJ1-2; D ambiguous. V lost 10 bases and J 3 bases, leaving 24 bases between the germline ends. The CDR3 consists of 16 residues. Germline CDR1 MDHEN, CDR2 SYDVKM. The CDR3 DNA follows: TGTGCCACCTGCGTGGGGTTGTCGGGGTCCGACTATGGCTACACCTTC. Its protein is CATCVGLSGSDYGYTF.

The rearrangement links TRBV21-1 to TRBJ1-2; the table's D call, TRBD1, was not checked against the DNA. TRBV21-1 constitutes a pseudogene. This CDR3 contains 15 residues. The CDR3 nucleotides are TGTGCCAGCAGCCACGGGCAGGGTTCGATCTATGGCTACACCTTC. This codes for CASSHGQGSIYGYTF.

The chain has TRBV19 and TRBJ2-3; 12 bases are a match to TRBD2. From germline, CDR1 is LNHDA and CDR2 SQIVND (reference sequence). The V and J ends lost 5 bases and 4 bases, in that order; junction bases with no gene match: 7. This CDR3 contains 16 residues. This CDR3 reads CASSSKTSGSPDTQYF. The CDR3 DNA reads TGTGCCAGTAGTTCCAAGACTAGCGGGAGTCCAGATACGCAGTATTTT.

This clone has more than one count but fewer than ten. This chain's CDR3 is CASSPGAYSNQPQHF. In nucleotides, the CDR3 is TGTGCCAGCAGCCCTGGGGCTTATAGCAATCAGCCCCAGCATTTT. The rearrangement links TRBV28 to TRBJ1-5; a weak D match, TRBD1 (5 bases). Per germline, CDR1 MDHEN and CDR2 SYDVKM. V was cut by 6 bases and J by 0 bases, with 12 bases left in between. CDR3 length: 15 residues.

This chain connects TRBV30 to TRBJ2-7, with D perhaps TRBD2 (6 bases). V lost 0 bases and J 3 bases, leaving 18 bases between the germline ends. Germline assignment: CDR1 GTSNPN and CDR2 SVGIG (reference sequence). The CDR3 contains 16 residues. The CDR3 bases are TGTGCCTGGAGTGTACCTGCGGAGGGGACCGACTACGAGCAGTACGTC. This gives the protein CAWSVPAEGTDYEQYV.

The chain has TRBV6-6 and TRBJ1-5, with a weak D call TRBD1 (5 bases). The CDR3 sequence is 14 residues long. V was clipped by 7 bases and J by 2 bases, with 12 bases between them. Per the germline V gene, CDR1 is MNHNY and CDR2 is SVGAGI (reference sequence). CDR3 amino acids: CASTPGRGNQPQHF. CDR3 coding DNA: TGTGCCAGCACCCCAGGGAGGGGCAATCAGCCCCAGCATTTT.

V usage is TRBV28 and J usage is TRBJ1-2; D ambiguous. Germline CDR1 reads MDHEN; CDR2 reads SYDVKM. The V end was cut by 8 bases, the J end by 4 bases, with 8 bases between. The CDR3 is 11 residues long. The CDR3 DNA reads TGTGCCAGCGCTTCTAGCTATGGCTACACCTTC. This sequence encodes CASASSYGYTF.

This clone was seen once. V and J are TRBV5-6 and TRBJ1-6; no definite D call. The CDR3 extends over 14 amino acids. Trimming removed 7 bases at V and 7 bases at J, with 15 bases between. The V gene's germline CDR1 is SGHDT and CDR2 YYEEEE. Here the CDR3 reads CASGFPGRNSPLHF. DNA of the CDR3: TGTGCCAGCGGGTTTCCCGGGAGAAATTCACCCCTCCACTTT.

V is TRBV27 and J is TRBJ2-5, with unresolved D. Germline V CDR1 and CDR2: MNHEY, SMNVEV (reference sequence). The CDR3 has 15 amino acids. V lost 0 bases and J lost 3, with 11 bases in between. The CDR3 sequence: CASSLSGRTEETQYF. As DNA, the CDR3 is TGTGCCAGCAGTTTATCGGGCAGAACCGAAGAGACCCAGTACTTC.